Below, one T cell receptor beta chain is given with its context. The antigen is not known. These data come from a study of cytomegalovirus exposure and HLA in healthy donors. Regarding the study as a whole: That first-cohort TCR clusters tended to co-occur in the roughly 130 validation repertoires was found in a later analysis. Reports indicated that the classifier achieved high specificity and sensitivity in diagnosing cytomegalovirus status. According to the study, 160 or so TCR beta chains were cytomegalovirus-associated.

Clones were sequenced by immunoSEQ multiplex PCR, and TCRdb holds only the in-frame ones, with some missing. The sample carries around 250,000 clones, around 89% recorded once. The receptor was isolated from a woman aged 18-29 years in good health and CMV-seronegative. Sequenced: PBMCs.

DNA of the CDR3: TGTGCCAGCAGCCGTCTAACAGGGTTTTCTAACTATGGCTACACCTTC. Encoded protein: CASSRLTGFSNYGYTF. The chain employs TRBV5-8 and TRBJ1-2; D is possibly TRBD1 (6 bases). Trimming left V 4 bases short and J 0 bases short, with 16 bases between. The CDR3 is 16 residues long. CDR1 and CDR2 (germline): SGHTS, YDEGEE.